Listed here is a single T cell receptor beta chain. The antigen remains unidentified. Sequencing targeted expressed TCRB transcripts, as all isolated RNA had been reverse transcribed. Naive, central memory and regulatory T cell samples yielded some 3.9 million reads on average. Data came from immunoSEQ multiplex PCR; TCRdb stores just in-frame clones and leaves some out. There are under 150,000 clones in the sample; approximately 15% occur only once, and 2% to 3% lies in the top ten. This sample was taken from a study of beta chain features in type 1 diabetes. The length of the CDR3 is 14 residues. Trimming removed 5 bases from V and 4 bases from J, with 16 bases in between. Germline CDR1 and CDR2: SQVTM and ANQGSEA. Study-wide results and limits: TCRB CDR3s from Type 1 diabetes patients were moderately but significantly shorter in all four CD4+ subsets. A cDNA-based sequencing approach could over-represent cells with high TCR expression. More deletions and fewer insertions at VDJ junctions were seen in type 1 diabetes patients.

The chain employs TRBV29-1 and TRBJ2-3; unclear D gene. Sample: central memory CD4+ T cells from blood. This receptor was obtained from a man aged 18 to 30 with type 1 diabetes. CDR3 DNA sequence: TGCAGCGTTAATAGTGGTGGGAAGGCAGATACGCAGTATTTT. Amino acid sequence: CSVNSGGKADTQYF.